This T cell receptor beta chain was sequenced in a study of cytomegalovirus exposure and HLA in healthy donors. Broader study findings: The study flagged roughly 160 TCR beta chains as cytomegalovirus-associated.

Comments on this clone: What it binds is not known.

The repertoire was sequenced with immunoSEQ multiplex PCR; TCRdb's copy has only in-frame clones and lacks some. The table lists hundreds of thousands of clones, about nine tenths of them singletons. With V trimmed by 4 bases and J by 5 bases, 5 bases remained unmatched. The CDR3 loop spans 15 amino acids. Germline values: CDR1 SGHNT, CDR2 YENEEA. The receptor was derived from a woman aged 18 to 35 in good health and CMV-seronegative. The chain uses TRBV11-3 and TRBJ2-2; 9 bases agree with TRBD1. The specimen was PBMCs. Here the CDR3 reads CASSSGQGGTGELFF. CDR3 bases: TGTGCCAGCAGCTCGGGACAGGGAGGAACCGGGGAGCTGTTTTTT.